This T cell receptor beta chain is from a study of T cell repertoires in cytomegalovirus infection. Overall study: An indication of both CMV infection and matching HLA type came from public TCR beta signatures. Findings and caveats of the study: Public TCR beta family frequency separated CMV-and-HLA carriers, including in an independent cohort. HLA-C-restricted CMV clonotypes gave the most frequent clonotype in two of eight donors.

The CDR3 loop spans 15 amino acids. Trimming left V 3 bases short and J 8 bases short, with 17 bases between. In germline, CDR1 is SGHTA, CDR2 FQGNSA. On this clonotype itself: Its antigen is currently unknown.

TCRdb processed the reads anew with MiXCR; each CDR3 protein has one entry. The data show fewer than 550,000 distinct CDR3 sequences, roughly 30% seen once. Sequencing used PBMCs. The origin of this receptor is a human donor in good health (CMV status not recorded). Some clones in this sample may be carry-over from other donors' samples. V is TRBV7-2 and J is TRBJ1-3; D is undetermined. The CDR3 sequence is CASSLSRSPIDTIYF. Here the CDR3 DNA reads TGTGCCAGCAGCTTGTCGAGGAGCCCCATAGACACCATATATTTT.